This TCR beta chain was identified during a study of siplizumab effects on memory and regulatory T cells. Findings and caveats of the study: No assignable naive or memory phenotype existed for roughly 80-97% of proliferating CD4+ or CD8+ clones. The alloresponse seemed to draw substantially on naive T cells, which appeared more diverse than memory cells.

Measured with immunoSEQ multiplex PCR; TCRdb has only the in-frame clones, and not every one. The sample includes roughly 100,000 clones, 80% to 95% of them seen just once. Notes on this clone: The antigen is unknown. Other DNA sequences in the sample encode the same CDR3.

V lost 3 bases and J lost 1, with 2 bases in between. Per germline, CDR1 KGHSH and CDR2 LQKENI. The CDR3 has 12 residues. The TCR comes from a human donor in good health. Sequenced input: CD4+ T cells sorted from blood. V gene TRBV18 combines with J gene TRBJ2-3; D gene uncertain. The CDR3 bases are TGTGCCAGCTCACCTCGCACAGATACGCAGTATTTT. Translating gives CASSPRTDTQYF.